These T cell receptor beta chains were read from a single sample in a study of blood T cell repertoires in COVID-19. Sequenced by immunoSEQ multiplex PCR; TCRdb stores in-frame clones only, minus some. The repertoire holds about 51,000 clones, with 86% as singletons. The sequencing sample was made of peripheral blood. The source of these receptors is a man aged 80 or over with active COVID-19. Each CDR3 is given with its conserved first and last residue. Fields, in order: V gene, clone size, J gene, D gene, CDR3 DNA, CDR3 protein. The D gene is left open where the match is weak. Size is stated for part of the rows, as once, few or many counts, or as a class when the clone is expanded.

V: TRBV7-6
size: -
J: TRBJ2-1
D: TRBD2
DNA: TGTGCCAGCAGCTCCCCCCCGGGGCGGGAGGGGGGGGGCAATGAGCAGTTCTTC
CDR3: CASSSPPGREGGGNEQFF

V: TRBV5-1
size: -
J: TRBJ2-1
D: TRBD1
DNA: TGCGCCAGCAGCTTTCTGGGACAGGGGACGAATGAGCAGTTCTTC
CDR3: CASSFLGQGTNEQFF

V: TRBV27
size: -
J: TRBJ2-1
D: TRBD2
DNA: TGTGCCAGCAGTTTAGGGGAGGGGTCCCAGTTCTTC
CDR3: CASSLGEGSQFF

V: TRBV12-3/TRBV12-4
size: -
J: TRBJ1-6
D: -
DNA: TGTGCCAGCAGTTCCCCCGGGTTTTCACCCCTCCACTTT
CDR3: CASSSPGFSPLHF

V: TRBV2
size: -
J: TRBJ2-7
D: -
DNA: TGTGCCAGCAAGGTCAACAGTGCCTACGAGCAGTACTTC
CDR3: CASKVNSAYEQYF

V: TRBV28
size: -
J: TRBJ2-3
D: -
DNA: TGTGCCAGCAGTTTGGAGAGCACAGATACGCAGTATTTT
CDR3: CASSLESTDTQYF

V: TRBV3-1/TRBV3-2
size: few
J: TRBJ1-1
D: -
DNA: TGTGCCAGCAGCTACGGGGGAGACACTGAAGCTTTCTTT
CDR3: CASSYGGDTEAFF

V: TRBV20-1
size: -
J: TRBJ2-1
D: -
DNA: TGCAGTGCTAGAGATTTGCGGGAGCAGTTCTTC
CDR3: CSARDLREQFF

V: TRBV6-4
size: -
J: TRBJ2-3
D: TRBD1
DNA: TGTGCCAGCTTATTCCCGGGACAGGGGGCAACAGATACGCAGTATTTT
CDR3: CASLFPGQGATDTQYF

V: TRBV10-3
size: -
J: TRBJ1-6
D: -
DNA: TGTGCCATCAGTCGGGACAACCTTAATTCACCCCTCCACTTT
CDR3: CAISRDNLNSPLHF

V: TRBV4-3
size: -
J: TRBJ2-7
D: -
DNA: TGCGCCAGCAGCCAAGATCTGAGGTACGAGCAGTACTTC
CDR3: CASSQDLRYEQYF

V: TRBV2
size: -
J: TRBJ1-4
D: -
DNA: TGTGCCAGCAGAGCAGGGGAAAAACTGTTTTTT
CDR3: CASRAGEKLFF

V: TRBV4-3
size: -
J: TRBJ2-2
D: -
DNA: TGCGCCAGCAGCAGGGGCCATAACACCGGGGAGCTGTTTTTT
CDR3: CASSRGHNTGELFF

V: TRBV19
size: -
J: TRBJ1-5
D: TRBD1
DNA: TGTGCCAGTGCCCTCCCAGGGGGATACAATCAGCCCCAGCATTTT
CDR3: CASALPGGYNQPQHF

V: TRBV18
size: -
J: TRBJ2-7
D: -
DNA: TGTGCCAGCTCACCAGCCCCCCAGGAGGGGTACGAGCAGTACTTC
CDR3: CASSPAPQEGYEQYF

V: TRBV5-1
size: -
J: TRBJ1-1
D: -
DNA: TGCGCCAGCAGCCCCCTAAGAGGGTTAACCGAAGCTTTCTTT
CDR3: CASSPLRGLTEAFF

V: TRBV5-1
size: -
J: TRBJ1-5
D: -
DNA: TGCGCCAGCAAATTCGAGGGTCGAGGGAATCAGCCCCAGCATTTT
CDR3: CASKFEGRGNQPQHF